This TCR beta chain derives from a study of cytomegalovirus exposure and HLA in healthy donors. Across the study: One earlier analysis, a look at approximately 190 million T cells, found around 110 million unique TCR beta sequences. There were approximately 80 million unique TCRs (from HLA-typed donors) in an early data release.

Worth noting for this clone: Its antigen is not known.

PCR was performed using 60 Vbeta and 13 Jbeta primers. The data were produced by immunoSEQ multiplex PCR, yet TCRdb's version contains in-frame clones alone and is incomplete. Here the sample table reports some 96,000 clones. Study-level points and caveats: When presence/absence was analysed, sequencing depth was taken to be roughly uniform across donors.

The sequencing input was PBMCs. The TCR originated in a woman between 25 and 40 years old in good health and CMV-seronegative.

CDR3 coding DNA: TGTGCCAGCAGTGAACAGCCAAACTACGAGCAGTACTTC. This sequence encodes CASSEQPNYEQYF. The chain is built from TRBV6-4 and TRBJ2-7, with D uncertain. V was clipped by 3 bases and J by 3 bases, with 9 bases between them. CDR3 size: 13 residues. The germline gives CDR1 MRHNA, CDR2 SNTAGT.